These 18 T cell receptor beta chains came from one sample sequenced in a study of blood T cell repertoires in COVID-19. Sequencing was performed with immunoSEQ multiplex PCR; in TCRdb, only in-frame clones are kept and a portion is missing. The data show about 160,000 clones, about four fifths seen once. Sequencing was carried out using peripheral blood. These receptors all come from a woman of 80 years or more with acute or convalescent COVID-19.

This clone has only one observation. The chain combines TRBV30 with TRBJ1-1; 9 bases are shared with TRBD1. Trimming at V came to 0 bases and at J to 6 bases, leaving 11 bases not matched to a gene. The CDR3 contains 16 residues. Germline V CDR1 and CDR2: GTSNPN, SVGIG (reference sequence). DNA for the CDR3: TGTGCCTGGAGTGTACAGGGGACAGGGTTGAGGGCTGAAGCTTTCTTT. This translates into CAWSVQGTGLRAEAFF.

This clone is judged medium-sized. The J gene is TRBJ2-1, the V gene TRBV2; D call uncertain. V lost 6 bases and J 10 bases, leaving 10 bases between the germline ends. The germline V gene encodes CDR1 SNHLY and CDR2 FYNNEI. This CDR3 is 11 amino acids long. CDR3 coding DNA: TGTGCCAGCAGCGTAGTCAACGAGCAGTTCTTC. It codes for CASSVVNEQFF.

This clone was seen a handful of times. V usage is TRBV5-6 and J usage is TRBJ2-7; D is uncertain. The CDR3 totals 14 residues. V was clipped by 0 bases and J by 10 bases, with 17 bases between them. Germline CDR1 reads SGHDT; CDR2 reads YYEEEE. The chain's CDR3 is CASSLARGAEPQYF. CDR3 nucleotide sequence: TGTGCCAGCAGCTTGGCACGAGGAGCCGAACCTCAGTACTTC.

This clone showed up just a few times. The rearrangement links TRBV2 to TRBJ2-7; 10 nucleotides match TRBD2. This CDR3 is 13 amino acids long. V was clipped by 7 bases and J by 6 bases; unmatched bases: 6. Germline CDR1 and CDR2: SNHLY and FYNNEI. The CDR3 nucleotides are TGTGCCAGCAACCTAGCGGGAGTCCGCGAGCAGTACTTC. Residues: CASNLAGVREQYF.

The V gene is TRBV6-5, the J gene TRBJ2-3, with TRBD2 identical over 8 bases. The CDR3 covers 14 residues. Germline trimming cut 5 bases from V and 2 bases from J; bases unmatched to any gene: 3. Germline CDR1 reads MNHEY; CDR2 reads SVGAGI. The CDR3 loop is CASSKTSDTDTQYF. The CDR3 bases are TGTGCCAGCAGTAAGACTAGCGACACAGATACGCAGTATTTT.

The V gene is TRBV6-5, the J gene TRBJ2-7, with D uncertain. The germline V gene encodes CDR1 MNHEY and CDR2 SVGAGI. Trimming left V 2 bases short and J 0 bases short, with 14 bases between. This CDR3 contains 16 residues. The CDR3, as DNA: TGTGCCAGCAGTTACGATGGCCAACAGAGCTCCTACGAGCAGTACTTC. Amino acids: CASSYDGQQSSYEQYF.

The rearrangement joins TRBV7-9 to TRBJ2-3; 12 bases fit TRBD2. Germline values: CDR1 SEHNR, CDR2 FQNEAQ (reference sequence). V was clipped by 1 base and J by 4 bases; unmatched bases: 12. The CDR3 runs to 19 residues. CDR3 DNA sequence: TGTGCCAGCAGCTTAGGAGACCTAGCGGGAGGGAGGAAGTCAGATACGCAGTATTTT. This sequence encodes CASSLGDLAGGRKSDTQYF.

The rearrangement joins TRBV5-1 to TRBJ1-5; 7 bases line up with TRBD1. The CDR3 totals 15 residues. The V gene end was trimmed by 0 bases and the J gene end by 3 bases; junction bases not matched to a gene: 3. Germline V lookup: CDR1 SGHRS, CDR2 YFSETQ. CDR3 region: CASSLGTGDNQPQHF. The CDR3 DNA follows: TGCGCCAGCAGCTTGGGTACAGGGGACAATCAGCCCCAGCATTTT.

This clone was counted a few times. This rearrangement joins TRBV28 to TRBJ2-7; 7 bases agree with TRBD2. This CDR3 comprises 14 residues. With 6 bases clipped from V and 4 bases from J, the junction kept 9 bases outside the gene matches. The V gene's germline CDR1 is MDHEN and CDR2 SYDVKM. CDR3 sequence reads: CASRSGGGPYEQYF. As DNA, the CDR3 is TGTGCCAGCAGGTCCGGCGGGGGACCTTACGAGCAGTACTTC. Filled out from reference TRBV28 and TRBJ2-7, the complete variable domain reads DVKVTQSSRYLVKRTGEKVFLECVQDMDHENMFWYRQDPGLGLRLIYFSYDVKMKEKGDIPEGYSVSREKKERFSLILESASTNQTSMYLCASRSGGGPYEQYFGPGTRLTVT.

This clone was observed a handful of times. The V gene is TRBV7-2, the J gene TRBJ2-7; D not resolved. CDR3 size: 13 residues. Germline assignment: CDR1 SGHTA and CDR2 FQGNSA. Trimming took 5 bases from V and 6 from J, leaving 14 bases between them. The CDR3 DNA is TGTGCCAGCAGCGAGAGGAAAAACCGCGAGCAGTACTTC. Translation: CASSERKNREQYF.

The chain recombines TRBV5-1 with TRBJ1-6; 9 nucleotides line up with TRBD1. The CDR3 extends over 15 amino acids. The germline V gene encodes CDR1 SGHRS and CDR2 YFSETQ. The trim removed 0 bases at V and 8 bases at J, leaving 3 bases unmatched. The CDR3 DNA reads as TGCGCCAGCAGCTTGGCGGGACAGGGATATTCACCCCTCCACTTT. This translates into CASSLAGQGYSPLHF.

This clone was counted between two and nine times. The J gene is TRBJ1-2, the V gene TRBV12-3 or TRBV12-4; possible D gene TRBD1, 5 bases. Trimming shortened V by 4 bases and J by 5 bases, and 8 bases separated the two germline ends. The CDR3 loop spans 12 amino acids. Written as DNA, the CDR3 is TGTGCCAGCAGTTCTTCAGGGTATGGCTACACCTTC. Its translation is CASSSSGYGYTF.

The genes are TRBV1 and TRBJ2-4; the table's D call of TRBD1 was not tested on the DNA. TRBV1 is given as a pseudogene. The CDR3 extends over 17 amino acids. The CDR3, as DNA: TGCACCAGCAGACAAAAAGGGACAGGGAGTTTAGAGAACATTCAGTACTTC. Amino acid sequence: CTSRQKGTGSLENIQYF.

The V and J genes are TRBV5-1 and TRBJ2-5; perhaps TRBD1 as D (5 bases). Germline assignment: CDR1 SGHRS and CDR2 YFSETQ. The CDR3 covers 14 residues. V was pared by 1 base and J by 7 bases, with 14 bases between. The chain's CDR3 is CASSLLGTQGTQYF. The CDR3 nucleotides read TGCGCCAGCAGCTTGCTAGGAACCCAGGGGACCCAGTACTTC. The entire variable domain, with the rest obtained from reference TRBV5-1 and TRBJ2-5, is as follows: KAGVTQTPRYLIKTRGQQVTLSCSPISGHRSVSWYQQTPGQGLQFLFEYFSETQRNKGNFPGRFSGRQFSNSRSEMNVSTLELGDSALYLCASSLLGTQGTQYFGPGTRLLVL.

V is TRBV10-1 and J is TRBJ1-1; 8 bases map to TRBD1. Germline values: CDR1 WNHNN, CDR2 SYGVQD (reference sequence). The CDR3 length is 14 residues. V gave up 4 bases and J gave up 4 bases; unmatched junction bases: 5. CDR3 coding DNA: TGCGCCAGCAGTGCGGACAGGGTGGGCACTGAAGCTTTCTTT. Translating it yields CASSADRVGTEAFF.

The chain's CDR3 is CAWSVGGPYNEQFF. CDR3 nucleotides: TGTGCCTGGAGTGTCGGGGGGCCTTACAATGAGCAGTTCTTC. V gene TRBV30 combines with J gene TRBJ2-1; tentatively, D is TRBD2 (7 bases). There are 14 residues in the CDR3. CDR1 is GTSNPN and CDR2 is SVGIG in the germline V gene (reference sequence). Trimming stripped 0 bases from V and 4 bases from J, with 10 bases between. Complete variable domain (other parts from reference TRBV30 and TRBJ2-1): SQTIHQWPATLVQPVGSPLSLECTVEGTSNPNLYWYRQAAGRGLQLLFYSVGIGQISSEVPQNLSASRPQDRQFILSSKKLLLSDSGFYLCAWSVGGPYNEQFFGPGTRLTVL.

CDR3 residues: CASSQARSHEQFF. In DNA form, the CDR3 reads TGTGCCAGCAGCCAAGCGAGGTCCCATGAGCAGTTCTTC. The V call is TRBV14, the J call TRBJ2-1; D gene uncertain. The CDR3 covers 13 residues. V lost 1 base to trimming and J lost 8 bases, with 9 bases between them. Germline CDR1 SGHDN, CDR2 FVKESK.

The chain joins TRBV18 to TRBJ1-1; D remains unclear. CDR1 and CDR2 from the germline V gene are KGHSH and LQKENI. V was shortened by 2 bases and J by 4 bases, with 14 bases between the two germline ends. The CDR3 totals 15 residues. The CDR3 DNA sequence: TGTGCCAGCTCACCAACAGTCGGGGTGCGCACTGAAGCTTTCTTT. Protein: CASSPTVGVRTEAFF.